This is a list of T cell receptor beta chains from one sample in a study of T-cell reconstitution after alpha-beta-depleted transplantation in children. Each CDR3 protein is one row after TCRdb ran MiXCR on the PCR reads. The table has hundreds of thousands of distinct CDR3 sequences, 16% seen once. Sequencing was performed on PBMCs, mostly from graft donor cells, taken 360 days after TCRalphabeta/CD19-depleted stem cell transplant. The receptors originated from a male patient aged 10 to 17 who had a stem cell transplant for acute lymphoblastic leukemia, so the T cells may come from the graft donor. Both conserved end residues are part of each CDR3. Fields, in order: V gene, J gene, D gene, clone size, CDR3 length, CDR3 DNA, CDR3 protein. The D gene is left open where the match is weak. Part of the rows lack a size; the others show once, few, many or a class for expanded clones.

TRBV25-1,TRBJ2-1,NA,NA,16,TGTGCCAGCAGTGCCCTAAGGGGGGGAGGGGACAATGAGCAGTTCTTC,CASSALRGGGDNEQFF
TRBV11-2,TRBJ1-1,NA,few,13,TGTGCCAGCAGTGTGGTTCTGAACACTGAAGCTTTCTTT,CASSVVLNTEAFF
TRBV10-2,TRBJ2-3,TRBD2,NA,15,TGCGCCAGCGGTGTTAGCGGGAGACAGTCAGATACGCAGTATTTT,CASGVSGRQSDTQYF
TRBV20-1,TRBJ2-3,NA,few,16,TGCAGTGCCAGACGTGAGGGGTTTCCCTACACAGATACGCAGTATTTT,CSARREGFPYTDTQYF
TRBV20-1,TRBJ2-7,TRBD1,few,12,TGCAGTGCCTCGACAGGGAGCTACGAGCAGTACTTC,CSASTGSYEQYF
TRBV18,TRBJ2-3,TRBD2,NA,15,TGTGCCAGCTCACAGGGACTAGTGGGCACAGATACGCAGTATTTT,CASSQGLVGTDTQYF
TRBV28,TRBJ1-2,NA,few,12,TGTGCCAGCAAAGAGGGAAACTATGGCTACACCTTC,CASKEGNYGYTF
TRBV5-4,TRBJ2-2,NA,NA,14,TGTGCCAGCAGCTCTTGGGTGAATACCGGGGAGCTGTTTTTT,CASSSWVNTGELFF
TRBV29-1,TRBJ1-1,NA,few,11,TGCAGCGTTGGAGTGGACCGACCGGCTTTCTTT,CSVGVDRPAFF
TRBV29-1,TRBJ2-2,NA,NA,15,TGCAGCGTTGAAGATCTTCTAAAAGGTACCGGGGAGCTGTTTTTT,CSVEDLLKGTGELFF
TRBV20-1,TRBJ2-5,NA,few,12,TGCAGTGCTAGCGCCAGACAAGAGACCCAGTACTTC,CSASARQETQYF
TRBV5-1,TRBJ2-3,NA,few,16,TGCGCCAGCAGCTGGAACGTCCGGGACTCGAAGGATACGCAGTATTTT,CASSWNVRDSKDTQYF
TRBV12-3/TRBV12-4,TRBJ2-7,TRBD2,few,12,TGTGCCATCTCGAGACTAGCGAACGAGCAGTACTTC,CAISRLANEQYF
TRBV12-3/TRBV12-4,TRBJ1-5,TRBD1,few,17,TGTGCCAGCAGTCCAAGGGACAGGGGAACCTCTCATCAGCCCCAGCATTTT,CASSPRDRGTSHQPQHF
TRBV27,TRBJ1-2,NA,NA,14,TGTGCCAGCAGTTTACGACAGACCAACTATGGCTACACCTTC,CASSLRQTNYGYTF
TRBV20-1,TRBJ2-7,TRBD2,few,15,TGCAGTGCCACTCAACGAGGACTAGCGCTCTACGAGCAGTACTTC,CSATQRGLALYEQYF
TRBV5-1,TRBJ1-2,NA,NA,15,TGCGCCAGCAGGTTTACTCCCGGGACGATTGGGGGCTACACCTTC,CASRFTPGTIGGYTF
TRBV2,TRBJ1-2,NA,NA,14,TGTGCCAGCAGGGAGGGGGGAAATGTCTATGGCTACACCTTC,CASREGGNVYGYTF
TRBV6-2/TRBV6-3,TRBJ2-3,TRBD2,many,16,TGTGCCAGCAGTTTTGCGGGAGAGGTCCCGACAGATACGCAGTATTTT,CASSFAGEVPTDTQYF
TRBV3-1,TRBJ2-5,TRBD2,few,16,TGTGCCAGCAGCCCCGGGACTAGCGGGTTTCAAGAGACCCAGTACTTC,CASSPGTSGFQETQYF
TRBV11-2,TRBJ2-7,NA,NA,15,TGTGCCAGCAGATATCTTTTCGGGACCACCTACGAGCAGTACTTC,CASRYLFGTTYEQYF
TRBV3-1,TRBJ2-1,NA,many,15,TGTGCCAGCAGCCTATATAAGAGCTCCTACAATGAGCAGTTCTTC,CASSLYKSSYNEQFF
TRBV27,TRBJ2-1,TRBD2,NA,16,TGTGCCAGCACTCTCATAGCGGGAGCCGTGTACGGGAGGCAGTTCTTC,CASTLIAGAVYGRQFF
TRBV6-1,TRBJ1-1,NA,NA,13,TGTGCCAGCAGGCAAAAGGGGAACACTGAAGCTTTCTTT,CASRQKGNTEAFF
TRBV5-1,TRBJ1-2,NA,NA,15,TGCGCCAGCAGCTTAGACCCCGGGACAAACTATGGCTACACCTTC,CASSLDPGTNYGYTF
TRBV6-5,TRBJ1-2,NA,few,15,TGTGCCAGCACTCTTGGGGGGAATGTAAACTATGGCTACACCTTC,CASTLGGNVNYGYTF
TRBV3-1,TRBJ2-3,NA,many,13,TGTGCCAGCAGCCAAGAAGTTGGCCCTACGCAGTATTTT,CASSQEVGPTQYF
TRBV5-1,TRBJ1-2,TRBD1,few,18,TGCGCCAGCAGCTTGGGCGGGCTACAGGGGTGGCCCTCCTATGGCTACACCTTC,CASSLGGLQGWPSYGYTF
TRBV6-5,TRBJ2-1,NA,NA,14,TGTGCCAGCAGTTTCGTAGGGGGGTACAATGAGCAGTTCTTC,CASSFVGGYNEQFF
TRBV5-1,TRBJ2-5,NA,NA,15,TGCGCCAGCAGCTTGGCAAGGCCGGTTTTCGAGACCCAGTACTTC,CASSLARPVFETQYF
TRBV24-1,TRBJ2-5,NA,few,16,TGTGCCACCAGTGATTCCCCCGGACACTCACAAGAGACCCAGTACTTC,CATSDSPGHSQETQYF
TRBV25-1,TRBJ1-1,TRBD1,few,16,TGTGCCAGCAGTGCACAATTGGGGACAGGGAAGACTGAAGCTTTCTTT,CASSAQLGTGKTEAFF
TRBV7-9,TRBJ2-7,NA,few,12,TGTGCCAGCAGCTCGGACGGCGGGGAGCAGTACTTC,CASSSDGGEQYF
TRBV11-2,TRBJ2-3,TRBD1,many,16,TGTGCCAGCAGCTTAGTGGGGACAGGGATCACAGATACGCAGTATTTT,CASSLVGTGITDTQYF
TRBV20-1,TRBJ2-7,NA,NA,14,TGCAGTGCCAGCCTAGCGTGGGCCTCCTACGAGCAGTACTTC,CSASLAWASYEQYF
TRBV29-1,TRBJ2-3,NA,few,13,TGCAGCGTTGAGGAGGAGAGCACAGATACGCAGTATTTT,CSVEEESTDTQYF
TRBV20-1,TRBJ2-3,TRBD2,few,18,TGCAGTGCTAGAGATTGGGTGAGCGGGAGATGGGGCACAGATACGCAGTATTTT,CSARDWVSGRWGTDTQYF
TRBV5-1,TRBJ2-6,NA,NA,18,TGCGCCAGCAGCCCTACAGGAAGTCCCGTCTCTGGGGCCAACGTCCTGACTTTC,CASSPTGSPVSGANVLTF
TRBV5-1,TRBJ2-5,TRBD2,NA,15,TGCGCCAGCAGCCCTTTGGCTAGCGGGAGCGAGACCCAGTACTTC,CASSPLASGSETQYF
TRBV20-1,TRBJ2-3,TRBD2,NA,15,TGCAGTGCCACGGGACTAGCGGGAGTAACAGATACGCAGTATTTT,CSATGLAGVTDTQYF
TRBV5-1,TRBJ2-1,NA,few,17,TGCGCCAGCAGCTTGTACCAAGGGTCCTACTCCTACAATGAGCAGTTCTTC,CASSLYQGSYSYNEQFF